The clone carrying this TCR beta chain was recorded at least ten times. The target antigen is unknown. The CDR3 consists of 14 residues. CDR1 is SGHAT and CDR2 is FQNNGV in the germline V gene. V lost 3 bases to trimming and J lost 3 bases; unmatched junction nucleotides: 5. The data were taken from a study of neurological immune-mediated disorders. Broader study findings: On phylogenetic grouping, the repertoires of 18 of 34 multiple sclerosis patients fell within one related-CDR3 cluster, constituting a possible signature. In HTLV-1-associated myelopathy, TCR clonal expansion was greatest, whereas multiple sclerosis had the least, falling below healthy controls.

The cDNA was generated through 5'RACE incorporating 10-nucleotide random UMIs. One entry per CDR3 protein, called by TCRdb with MiXCR from the 5' RACE reads. The data show 20,000 to 25,000 distinct CDR3 sequences, with 15% to 20% seen just once and approximately 7.9% held by the top ten. The sequence derives from a woman in her late teens or twenties with multiple sclerosis. Sequencing used CD8+ T cells from blood. The chain couples TRBV11-2 to TRBJ2-7, with 7 bases identical to TRBD2. The CDR3 region has the DNA TGTGCCAGCAGCTTGTCATCGGGGGGCTACGAGCAGTACGTC. Protein product: CASSLSSGGYEQYV.